This T cell receptor beta chain was profiled in a study of T cells in tuberculosis. At the level of the study: Sequenced TCRs come from CD1B-GMM tetramer-binding T cells.

Germline lookup yields CDR1 LNHNV and CDR2 YYDKDF (reference sequence). The CDR3 is made up of 14 amino acids. Method: immunoSEQ multiplex PCR; TCRdb's copy keeps in-frame clones and lacks some. Altogether about 20,000 clones are present, around 87% being singletons, with the ten largest covering 14% to 15%. Study-wide results and limits: GMM-specific TCRs were nearer to active tuberculosis alpha repertoires, suggesting expansion.

Unsorted cryopreserved PBMC were sequenced, averaging about 100,000 T cells per clinical donor. A word on this clone: The antigen is undetermined.

Material: PBMCs. The chain joins TRBV15 to TRBJ2-5, with D uncertain. The last part of the DNA fits TRBJ2-7 better; the J call may be wrong. This sequence originates from a donor aged 5-35 years with latent tuberculosis or without tuberculosis infection. The CDR3 region has the DNA TGTGCCACCAGCAGAGATGCCCCTACCTACGAGCAGTACTTC. Translation gives CATSRDAPTYEQYF.